This T cell receptor beta chain was identified in a study of blood T cell repertoires in COVID-19. Overall study context: Some COVID-19 samples were acute and others convalescent; all came from the United States, Italy and Spain.

Adults between roughly 18 and 95 years of age took part from approximately 24 US areas. The recovered donors of Cohort 3 showed two negative PCRs, clearance, or symptom resolution. Sequencing was performed with immunoSEQ multiplex PCR; in TCRdb, only in-frame clones are kept and a portion is missing. Among a few hundred thousand clones, approximately 86% were seen once, and the ten largest hold 7% to 10%. The J segment lost 4 bases and the V segment lost 4 bases, leaving 4 bases of the junction unmatched. CDR3 length equals 14 residues. Per the germline V gene, CDR1 is SGDLS and CDR2 is YYNGEE. The V and J genes are TRBV9 and TRBJ2-1; TRBD1 matches 8 bases. This clonotype was sampled from a woman aged 60 to 75 who had recovered from COVID-19. Sequenced input: PBMCs or T cells enriched from blood (not recorded which). The CDR3 spells CASSSQGAYNEQFF. In DNA, the CDR3 is TGTGCCAGCAGCTCCCAGGGGGCGTACAATGAGCAGTTCTTC. The entire variable domain, with the rest obtained from reference TRBV9 and TRBJ2-1, is as follows: DSGVTQTPKHLITATGQRVTLRCSPRSGDLSVYWYQQSLDQGLQFLIQYYNGEERAKGNILERFSAQQFPDLHSELNLSSLELGDSALYFCASSSQGAYNEQFFGPGTRLTVL.